The entry below describes one T cell receptor (beta chain). Libraries were prepared by immunoSEQ multiplex PCR; TCRdb keeps only in-frame clonotypes and omits some of them. The data hold approximately 90,000 clones, with approximately 85% observed a single time. The data originate from a study of blood T cell repertoires in COVID-19. Whole-study context: Sample material is recorded as cDNA or gDNA derived from T cells, B-cell-depleted T cells, or PBMCs.

Germline CDR1 and CDR2: SGDLS and YYNGEE. The CDR3 covers 16 residues. V lost 0 bases to trimming and J lost 4 bases; unmatched junction nucleotides: 3. The gene calls are TRBV9 and TRBJ2-1, with TRBD1 matching over 11 bases. The sequence was obtained from a human donor in a cohort sampled during active COVID-19. Material for sequencing was peripheral blood. The CDR3 spells CASSVDGTGGYNEQFF. DNA of the CDR3: TGTGCCAGCAGCGTAGATGGGACAGGGGGTTACAATGAGCAGTTCTTC.